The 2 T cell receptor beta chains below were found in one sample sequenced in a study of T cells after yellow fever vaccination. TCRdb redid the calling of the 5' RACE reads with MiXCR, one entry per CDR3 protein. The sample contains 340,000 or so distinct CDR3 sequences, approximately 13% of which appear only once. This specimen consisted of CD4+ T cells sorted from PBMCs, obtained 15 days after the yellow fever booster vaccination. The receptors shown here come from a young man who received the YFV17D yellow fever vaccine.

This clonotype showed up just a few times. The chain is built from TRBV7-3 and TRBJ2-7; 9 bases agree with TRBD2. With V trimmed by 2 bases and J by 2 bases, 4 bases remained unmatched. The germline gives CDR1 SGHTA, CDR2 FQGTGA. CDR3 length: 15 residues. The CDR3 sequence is CASSLSAGGPYEQYF. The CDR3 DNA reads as TGTGCCAGCAGCTTATCTGCGGGGGGGCCCTACGAGCAGTACTTC.

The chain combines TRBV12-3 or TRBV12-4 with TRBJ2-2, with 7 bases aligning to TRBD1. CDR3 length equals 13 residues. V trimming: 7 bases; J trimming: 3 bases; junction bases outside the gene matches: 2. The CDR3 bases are TGTGCCAGCAAAGACAGGGACACCGGGGAGCTGTTTTTT. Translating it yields CASKDRDTGELFF.